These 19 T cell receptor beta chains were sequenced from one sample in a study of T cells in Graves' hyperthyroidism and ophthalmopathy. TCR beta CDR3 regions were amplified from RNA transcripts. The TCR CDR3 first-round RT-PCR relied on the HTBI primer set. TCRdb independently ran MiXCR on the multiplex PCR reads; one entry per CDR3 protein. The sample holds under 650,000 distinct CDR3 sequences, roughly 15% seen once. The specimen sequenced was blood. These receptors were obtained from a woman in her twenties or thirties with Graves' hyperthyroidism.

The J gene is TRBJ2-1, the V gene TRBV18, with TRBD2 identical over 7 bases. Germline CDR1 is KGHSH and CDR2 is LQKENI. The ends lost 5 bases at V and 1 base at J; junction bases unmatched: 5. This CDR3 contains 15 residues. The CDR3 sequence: CASSDTSVSYNEQFF. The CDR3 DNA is TGTGCCAGCTCAGATACTAGCGTTTCCTACAATGAGCAGTTCTTC.

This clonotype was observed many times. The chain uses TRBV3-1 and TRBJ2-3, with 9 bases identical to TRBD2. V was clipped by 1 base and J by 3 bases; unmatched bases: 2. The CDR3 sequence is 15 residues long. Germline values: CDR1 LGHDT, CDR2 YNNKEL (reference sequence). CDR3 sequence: CASSQGLAETDTQYF. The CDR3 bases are TGTGCCAGCAGCCAAGGACTAGCGGAGACAGATACGCAGTATTTT.

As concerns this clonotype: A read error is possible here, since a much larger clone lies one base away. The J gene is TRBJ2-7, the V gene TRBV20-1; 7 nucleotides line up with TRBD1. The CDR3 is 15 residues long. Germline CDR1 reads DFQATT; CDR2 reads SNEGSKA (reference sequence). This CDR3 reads CSAEHPGQLNYDQYF. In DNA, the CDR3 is TGCAGTGCTGAGCACCCGGGACAGCTTAATTACGATCAGTACTTC.

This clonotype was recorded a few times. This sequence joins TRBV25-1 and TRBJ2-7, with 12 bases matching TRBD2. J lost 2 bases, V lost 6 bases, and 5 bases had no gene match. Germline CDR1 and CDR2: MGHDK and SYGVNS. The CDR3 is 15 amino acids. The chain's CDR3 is CASSVRTSGTYEQYF. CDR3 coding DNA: TGTGCCAGCAGCGTCAGGACTAGCGGGACCTACGAGCAGTACTTC.

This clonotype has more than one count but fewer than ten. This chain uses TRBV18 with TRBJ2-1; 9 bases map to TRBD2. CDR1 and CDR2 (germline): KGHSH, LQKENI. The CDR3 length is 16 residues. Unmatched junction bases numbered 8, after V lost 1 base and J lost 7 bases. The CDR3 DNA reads TGTGCCAGCTCACCACAACCTGCGGGAGGGGGTAATGAGCAGTTCTTC. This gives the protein CASSPQPAGGGNEQFF.

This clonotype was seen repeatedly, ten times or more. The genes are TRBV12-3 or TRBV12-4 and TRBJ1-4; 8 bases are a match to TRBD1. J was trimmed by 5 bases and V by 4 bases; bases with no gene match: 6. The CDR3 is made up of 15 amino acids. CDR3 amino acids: CASSSTGGLNEKLFF. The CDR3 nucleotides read TGTGCCAGCAGTTCAACAGGGGGTCTGAATGAAAAACTGTTTTTT.

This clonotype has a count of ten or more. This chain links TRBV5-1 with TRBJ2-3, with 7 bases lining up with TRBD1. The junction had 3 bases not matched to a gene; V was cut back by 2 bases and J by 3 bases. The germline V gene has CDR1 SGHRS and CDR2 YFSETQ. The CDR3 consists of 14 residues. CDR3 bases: TGCGCCAGCAGCTTAGACAGGGTAACAGATACGCAGTATTTT. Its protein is CASSLDRVTDTQYF.

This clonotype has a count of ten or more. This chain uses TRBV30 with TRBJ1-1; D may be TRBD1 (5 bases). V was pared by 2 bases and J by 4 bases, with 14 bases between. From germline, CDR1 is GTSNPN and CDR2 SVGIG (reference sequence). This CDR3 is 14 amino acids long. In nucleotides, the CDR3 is TGTGCCTGGAGTCCAGGGATGTATGCCACTGAAGCTTTCTTT. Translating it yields CAWSPGMYATEAFF.

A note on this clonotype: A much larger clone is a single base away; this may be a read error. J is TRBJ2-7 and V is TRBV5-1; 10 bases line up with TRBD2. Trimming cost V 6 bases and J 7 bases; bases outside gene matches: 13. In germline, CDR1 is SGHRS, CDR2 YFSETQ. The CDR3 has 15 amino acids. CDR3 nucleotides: TGCGCCAGCAACGTAAGAGCGGGAGGGTCAAATGAGCAGTACTTC. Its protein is CASNVRAGGSNEQYF.

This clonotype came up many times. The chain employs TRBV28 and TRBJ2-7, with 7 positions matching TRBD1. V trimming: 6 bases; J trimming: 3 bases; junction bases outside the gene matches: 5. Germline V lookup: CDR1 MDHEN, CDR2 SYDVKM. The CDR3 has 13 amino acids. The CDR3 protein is CASSMTGSYEQYF. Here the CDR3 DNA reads TGTGCCAGCAGCATGACAGGGAGCTACGAGCAGTACTTC.

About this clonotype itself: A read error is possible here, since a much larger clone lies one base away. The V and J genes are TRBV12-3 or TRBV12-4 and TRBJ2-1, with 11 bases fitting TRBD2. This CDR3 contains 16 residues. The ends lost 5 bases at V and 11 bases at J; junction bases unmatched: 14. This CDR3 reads CASSVVSGREGGKQFF. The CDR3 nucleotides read TGTGCCAGCAGTGTAGTTAGCGGGAGGGAGGGTGGTAAGCAGTTCTTC.

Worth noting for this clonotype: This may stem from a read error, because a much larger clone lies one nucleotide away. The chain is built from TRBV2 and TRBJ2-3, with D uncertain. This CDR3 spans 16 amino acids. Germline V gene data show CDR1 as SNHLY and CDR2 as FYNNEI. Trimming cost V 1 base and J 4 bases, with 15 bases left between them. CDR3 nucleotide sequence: TGTGCCAGCAGTGAAGAGGAAGAGTGGGAATCAGATACGCAGTATTTT. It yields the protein CASSEEEEWESDTQYF.

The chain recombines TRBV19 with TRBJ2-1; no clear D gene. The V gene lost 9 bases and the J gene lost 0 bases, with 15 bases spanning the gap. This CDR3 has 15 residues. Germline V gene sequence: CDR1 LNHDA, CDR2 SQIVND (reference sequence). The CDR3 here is CASTYRPFSYNEQFF. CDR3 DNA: TGTGCCAGCACGTACAGACCATTCTCCTACAATGAGCAGTTCTTC.

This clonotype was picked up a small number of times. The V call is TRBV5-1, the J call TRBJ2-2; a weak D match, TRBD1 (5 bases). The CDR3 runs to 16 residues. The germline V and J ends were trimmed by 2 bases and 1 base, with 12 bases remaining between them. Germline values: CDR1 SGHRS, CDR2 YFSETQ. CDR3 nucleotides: TGCGCCAGCAGCTTTCCAGGGCCGCAGAACACCGGGGAGCTGTTTTTT. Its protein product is CASSFPGPQNTGELFF.

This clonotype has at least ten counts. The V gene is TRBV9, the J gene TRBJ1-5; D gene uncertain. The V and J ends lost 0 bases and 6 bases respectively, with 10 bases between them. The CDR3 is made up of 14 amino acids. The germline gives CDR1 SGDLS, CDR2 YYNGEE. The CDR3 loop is CASSVAGAGQPQHF. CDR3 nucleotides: TGTGCCAGCAGCGTAGCCGGAGCGGGTCAGCCCCAGCATTTT.

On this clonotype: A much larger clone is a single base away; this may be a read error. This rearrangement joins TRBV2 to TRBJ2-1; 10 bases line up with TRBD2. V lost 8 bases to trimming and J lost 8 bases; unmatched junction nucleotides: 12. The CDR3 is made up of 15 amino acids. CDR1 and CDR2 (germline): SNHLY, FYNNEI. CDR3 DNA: TGTGCCAGCGGATTTGGGCTAGCGGGAGTCGATGAGCAGTTCTTC. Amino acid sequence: CASGFGLAGVDEQFF.

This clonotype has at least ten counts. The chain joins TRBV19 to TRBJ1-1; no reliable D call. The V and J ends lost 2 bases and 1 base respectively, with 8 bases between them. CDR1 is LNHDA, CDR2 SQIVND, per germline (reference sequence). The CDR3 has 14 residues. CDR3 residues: CASSIQGANTEAFF. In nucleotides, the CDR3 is TGTGCCAGTAGTATACAAGGTGCGAACACTGAAGCTTTCTTT.

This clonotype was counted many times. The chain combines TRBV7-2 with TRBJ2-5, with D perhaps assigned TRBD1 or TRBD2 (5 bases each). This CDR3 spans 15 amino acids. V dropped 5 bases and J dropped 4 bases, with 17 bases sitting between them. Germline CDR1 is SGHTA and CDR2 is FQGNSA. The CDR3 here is CASSVGDRRGETQYF. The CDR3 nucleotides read TGTGCCAGCAGCGTAGGGGACCGTCGGGGAGAGACCCAGTACTTC.

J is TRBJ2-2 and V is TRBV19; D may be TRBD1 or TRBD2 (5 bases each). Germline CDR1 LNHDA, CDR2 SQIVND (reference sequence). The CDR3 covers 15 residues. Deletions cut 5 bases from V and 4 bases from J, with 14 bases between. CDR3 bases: TGTGCCAGTAGTTCCCAGGGAGTCATCACCGGGGAGCTGTTTTTT. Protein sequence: CASSSQGVITGELFF. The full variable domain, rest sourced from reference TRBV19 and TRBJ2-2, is DGGITQSPKYLFRKEGQNVTLSCEQNLNHDAMYWYRQDPGQGLRLIYYSQIVNDFQKGDIAEGYSVSREKKESFPLTVTSAQKNPTAFYLCASSSQGVITGELFFGEGSRLTVL.